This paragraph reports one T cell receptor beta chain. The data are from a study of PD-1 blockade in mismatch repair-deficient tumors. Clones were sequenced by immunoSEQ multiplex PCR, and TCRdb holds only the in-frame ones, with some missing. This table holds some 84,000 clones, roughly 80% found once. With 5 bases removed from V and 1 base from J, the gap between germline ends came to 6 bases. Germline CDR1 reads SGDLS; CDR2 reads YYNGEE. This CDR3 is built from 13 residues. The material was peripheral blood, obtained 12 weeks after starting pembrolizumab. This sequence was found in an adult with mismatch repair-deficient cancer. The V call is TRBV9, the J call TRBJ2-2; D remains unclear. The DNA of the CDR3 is TGTGCCAGCAGGGTGGGGAACACCGGGGAGCTGTTTTTT. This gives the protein CASRVGNTGELFF.